The present T cell receptor (beta chain) was sequenced within a study of blood T cell repertoires in COVID-19. Study as a whole: The United States, Italy and Spain were the sources of the acute and convalescent COVID-19 samples. Nucleic acid was either cDNA or gDNA, and it came from T cells, B-cell-depleted T cells, or PBMCs.

Allocation to cohorts depended on clinical history reported by the participants. Some clones are missing from TCRdb's copy, which holds only in-frame ones; the method was immunoSEQ multiplex PCR. This sample has more than 200,000 clones, with 65% to 85% found just once. Trimming took 0 bases from V and 4 from J; bases not matched to a gene: 11. The CDR3 loop spans 17 amino acids. The V gene's germline CDR1 is SGHRS and CDR2 YFSETQ. This TCR was recovered from a man in his thirties or forties with acute COVID-19. Sequenced sample: PBMCs or T cells enriched from blood (not recorded which). The V gene is TRBV5-1, the J gene TRBJ2-7; TRBD1 matches at 9 bases. CDR3 bases: TGCGCCAGCAGCTTGGCCTTGCCGGGACAGGGCGAATACGAGCAGTACTTC. Protein sequence: CASSLALPGQGEYEQYF.